The following is a T cell receptor beta chain sequence with its context. The antigen is unknown. The sample originates from a study of CD8+ T cells in alopecia areata. Study-level results: Scalp sample data also include resident alphabeta T cells from normal skin.

Extracted from the samples, RNA was reverse transcribed into cDNA to serve as the sequencing template. TCRdb keeps only in-frame clones here, not all; method: immunoSEQ multiplex PCR. This sample has around 150,000 clones, with 55% to 65% found just once. V was trimmed by 5 bases and J by 0 bases, leaving 11 bases between them. This CDR3 spans 14 amino acids. The germline gives CDR1 SGHTA, CDR2 FQGNSA. What was sequenced was CD4+ T cells sorted from blood. The chain carries TRBV7-2 and TRBJ2-7, with D possibly matching TRBD2 (6 bases). The sequence derives from a human donor in good health. The CDR3 protein is CASSRDSNSYEQYF. CDR3 DNA sequence: TGTGCCAGCAGCAGGGACTCCAACTCCTACGAGCAGTACTTC. Drawing the rest from reference TRBV7-2 and TRBJ2-7, the complete variable domain is GAGVSQSPSNKVTEKGKDVELRCDPISGHTALYWYRQSLGQGLEFLIYFQGNSAPDKSGLPSDRFSAERTGGSVSTLTIQRTQQEDSAVYLCASSRDSNSYEQYFGPGTRLTVT.